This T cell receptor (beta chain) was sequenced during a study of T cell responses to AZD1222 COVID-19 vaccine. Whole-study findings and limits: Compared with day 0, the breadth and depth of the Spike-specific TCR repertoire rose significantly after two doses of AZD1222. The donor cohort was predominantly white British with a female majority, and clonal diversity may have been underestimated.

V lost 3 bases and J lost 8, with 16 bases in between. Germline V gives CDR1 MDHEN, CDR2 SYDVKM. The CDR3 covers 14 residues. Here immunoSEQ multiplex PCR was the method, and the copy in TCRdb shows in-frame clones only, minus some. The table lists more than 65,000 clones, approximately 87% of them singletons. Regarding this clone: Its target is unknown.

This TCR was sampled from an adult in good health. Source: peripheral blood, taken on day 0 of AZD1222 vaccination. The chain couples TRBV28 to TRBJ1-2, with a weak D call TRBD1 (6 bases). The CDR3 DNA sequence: TGTGCCAGCAGTTTCCCTTTAGGGACAAGAGGCTACACCTTC. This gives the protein CASSFPLGTRGYTF.